The next 17 T cell receptor beta chains were all read from a single sample in a study of response to subunit inactivated influenza vaccine. TCRdb ran MiXCR on the RT-PCR reads and lists one entry per CDR3 protein. The table has roughly 650,000 distinct CDR3 sequences, 14% seen once. The sample was PBMCs from blood, taken around 14 days before vaccination. The source is a man aged 50-59 years who received an inactivated influenza vaccine.

V and J are TRBV27 and TRBJ2-7, with D possibly being TRBD1 or TRBD2 (5 bases each). Trimming cost V 7 bases and J 3 bases, with 22 bases left between them. The CDR3 is 16 amino acids. Germline assignment: CDR1 MNHEY and CDR2 SMNVEV (reference sequence). The CDR3 reads CASNRFGGDPLYEQYF. The CDR3 DNA follows: TGTGCCAGCAACCGATTTGGGGGAGACCCCCTCTACGAGCAGTACTTC.

This clonotype was seen ten or more times. The chain has TRBV20-1 and TRBJ2-3; 12 bases agree with TRBD2. V lost 2 bases and J lost 0; bases outside the gene matches: 6. The CDR3 is 17 residues long. The germline V gene has CDR1 DFQATT and CDR2 SNEGSKA (reference sequence). The CDR3 DNA reads TGCAGTGCTAGATCTAGCGGGAGGGCCGGGAGCACAGATACGCAGTATTTT. It specifies CSARSSGRAGSTDTQYF.

This clonotype was found a few times. The CDR3 spells CARDNTANYGYTF. CDR3 nucleotide sequence: TGTGCCCGAGATAACACAGCTAACTATGGCTACACCTTC. V gene TRBV2 combines with J gene TRBJ1-2; no clear D. Per germline, CDR1 SNHLY and CDR2 FYNNEI. Trimming stripped 11 bases from V and 0 bases from J, with 13 bases between. The CDR3 spans 13 residues. The full variable domain, completed using reference TRBV2 and TRBJ1-2, is EPEVTQTPSHQVTQMGQEVILRCVPISNHLYFYWYRQILGQKVEFLVSFYNNEISEKSEIFDDQFSVERPDGSNFTLKIRSTKLEDSAMYFCARDNTANYGYTFGSGTRLTVV.

This rearrangement joins TRBV4-1 to TRBJ1-3; no definite D call. The CDR3 is 13 amino acids. Germline V gives CDR1 MGHRA, CDR2 YSYEKL. V gave up 0 bases and J gave up 5 bases, with 5 bases separating them. The CDR3: CASSQDQRNTIYF. CDR3 coding DNA: TGCGCCAGCAGCCAAGACCAGAGAAACACCATATATTTT.

This clonotype was detected ten times or more. V usage is TRBV29-1 and J usage is TRBJ2-3; TRBD2 might be the D (5 bases). V dropped 4 bases and J dropped 2 bases, with 10 bases sitting between them. Germline assignment: CDR1 SQVTM and CDR2 ANQGSEA. This CDR3 is built from 13 residues. The CDR3 reads CSVAARVTDTQYF. For the CDR3, the DNA is TGCAGCGTTGCCGCGCGGGTCACAGATACGCAGTATTTT.

J is TRBJ2-5 and V is TRBV15; D possibly corresponds to TRBD1 (6 bases). The CDR3 has 13 residues. Deletions cut 3 bases from V and 5 bases from J, with 10 bases between. Germline values: CDR1 LNHNV, CDR2 YYDKDF (reference sequence). The CDR3 loop reads CATSSHRVETQYF. The CDR3, as DNA: TGTGCCACCAGCAGTCACAGGGTCGAGACCCAGTACTTC.

V is TRBV12-3 or TRBV12-4 and J is TRBJ2-2; TRBD2 matches at 11 bases. V lost 5 bases, J lost 1 base, and 3 bases stayed unmatched. This CDR3 has 16 amino acids. The DNA for the CDR3 is TGTGCCAGCAGTGTCGGACTAGCGGGGAACACCGGGGAGCTGTTTTTT. This translates into CASSVGLAGNTGELFF.

The chain joins TRBV20-1 to TRBJ2-3; D assignment may be TRBD1 or TRBD2 (5 bases each). The ends were cut back, 3 bases at V and 2 bases at J, with 12 bases in the middle. The CDR3 consists of 14 residues. Germline-derived CDR1 and CDR2 are DFQATT and SNEGSKA (reference sequence). This chain's CDR3 is CSASRRDLTDTQYF. The CDR3 nucleotides read TGCAGTGCTAGCCGACGGGACCTCACAGATACGCAGTATTTT.

This clonotype has just a few counts. The chain combines TRBV12-3 or TRBV12-4 with TRBJ1-1, with D hard to call. CDR3 length equals 14 residues. Trimming stripped 4 bases from V and 3 bases from J, with 12 bases between. CDR3 coding DNA: TGTGCCAGCAGTTCGTTAACGAGGGACACTGAAGCTTTCTTT. Its protein product is CASSSLTRDTEAFF.

As for this clonotype: A read error may produce the germline difference seen at one junction end. The chain uses TRBV24-1 and TRBJ2-1; 7 bases match TRBD1. CDR3 size: 16 residues. CDR1 is KGHDR and CDR2 is SFDVKD in the germline V gene. CDR3 amino acids: CATSDPGQRSYNEKFF. CDR3 bases: TGTGCCACCAGTGACCCGGGACAGCGCTCCTACAATGAGAAGTTCTTC.

CDR3 residues: CASSLFLNRADGYTF. As DNA, the CDR3 is TGTGCCAGCAGTTTATTTTTGAACAGGGCGGATGGCTACACCTTC. V usage is TRBV12-3 or TRBV12-4 and J usage is TRBJ1-2; weak D call: TRBD1 (6 bases). Trimming removed 2 bases at V and 6 bases at J, with 16 bases between. The CDR3 consists of 15 residues.

The chain joins TRBV5-1 to TRBJ2-2; TRBD2 is a possible D gene (6 bases). V was clipped by 5 bases and J by 0 bases, with 11 bases between them. This CDR3 comprises 15 residues. CDR1 is SGHRS and CDR2 is YFSETQ in the germline V gene. The CDR3 nucleotides are TGCGCCAGCAGGGCTAGCGCCACGAACACCGGGGAGCTGTTTTTT. Protein: CASRASATNTGELFF.

Details on this clonotype: At one end, the junction sequence differs from germline, possibly due to a read error. This chain links TRBV7-9 with TRBJ2-3, with D possibly TRBD2 on 6 matching bases. Germline V gives CDR1 SEHNR, CDR2 FQNEAQ (reference sequence). The CDR3 contains 15 residues. The CDR3 spells CASSLAELGRDMQYF. CDR3 coding DNA: TGTGCCAGCAGCTTAGCGGAACTGGGGCGGGATATGCAGTATTTT.

This clonotype showed up just a few times. The chain carries TRBV28 and TRBJ1-6; possibly TRBD1 for D (5 bases). Germline-derived CDR1 and CDR2 are MDHEN and SYDVKM. The CDR3 consists of 15 residues. V dropped 6 bases and J dropped 10 bases, with 19 bases sitting between them. Here the CDR3 reads CASRYGTARSSPLHF. The DNA for the CDR3 is TGTGCCAGCAGATACGGGACGGCCCGAAGCTCACCCCTCCACTTT.

The chain links TRBV10-2 to TRBJ2-7, with 10 bases aligning to TRBD2. Germline values: CDR1 WSHSY, CDR2 SAAADI. The CDR3 is 14 amino acids. V lost 8 bases to trimming and J lost 7 bases; unmatched junction nucleotides: 11. Here the CDR3 reads CASQLAGRSSEQYF. Written as DNA, the CDR3 is TGCGCCAGCCAACTAGCGGGGAGATCGAGTGAGCAGTACTTC.

Many counts were recorded for this clonotype. The V call is TRBV5-5, the J call TRBJ2-5; possibly TRBD2 for D (6 bases). Germline V CDR1 and CDR2: SGHKS, YYEKEE (reference sequence). Trimming took 1 base from V and 5 from J, leaving 15 bases between them. The CDR3 is 15 residues long. CDR3 coding DNA: TGTGCCAGCAGCTTGTCCCCGGAGGGGTGGGAGACCCAGTACTTC. Its translation is CASSLSPEGWETQYF. Complete variable domain (other parts from reference TRBV5-5 and TRBJ2-5): DAGVTQSPTHLIKTRGQQVTLRCSPISGHKSVSWYQQVLGQGPQFIFQYYEKEERGRGNFPDRFSARQFPNYSSELNVNALLLGDSALYLCASSLSPEGWETQYFGPGTRLLVL.

V and J are TRBV29-1 and TRBJ1-2; D call uncertain. V lost 0 bases to trimming and J lost 8 bases, with 13 bases between them. CDR3 length equals 13 residues. Germline values: CDR1 SQVTM, CDR2 ANQGSEA. The CDR3 DNA reads TGCAGCGTTGAAGATCGGGCGGTAGGGGGCTACACCTTC. Its protein is CSVEDRAVGGYTF.